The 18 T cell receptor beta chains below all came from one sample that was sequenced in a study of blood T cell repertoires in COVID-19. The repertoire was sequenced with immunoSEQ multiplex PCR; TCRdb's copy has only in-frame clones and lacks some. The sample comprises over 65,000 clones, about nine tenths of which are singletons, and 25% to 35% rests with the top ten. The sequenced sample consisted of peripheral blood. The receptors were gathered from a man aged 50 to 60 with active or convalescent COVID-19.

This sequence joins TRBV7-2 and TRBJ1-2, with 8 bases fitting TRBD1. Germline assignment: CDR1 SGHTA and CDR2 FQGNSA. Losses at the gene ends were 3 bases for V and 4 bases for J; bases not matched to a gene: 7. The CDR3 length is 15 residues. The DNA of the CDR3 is TGTGCCAGCAGCTTGGGGGGACAGGCAAGCTATGGCTACACCTTC. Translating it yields CASSLGGQASYGYTF. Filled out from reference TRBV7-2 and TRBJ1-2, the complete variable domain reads GAGVSQSPSNKVTEKGKDVELRCDPISGHTALYWYRQSLGQGLEFLIYFQGNSAPDKSGLPSDRFSAERTGGSVSTLTIQRTQQEDSAVYLCASSLGGQASYGYTFGSGTRLTVV.

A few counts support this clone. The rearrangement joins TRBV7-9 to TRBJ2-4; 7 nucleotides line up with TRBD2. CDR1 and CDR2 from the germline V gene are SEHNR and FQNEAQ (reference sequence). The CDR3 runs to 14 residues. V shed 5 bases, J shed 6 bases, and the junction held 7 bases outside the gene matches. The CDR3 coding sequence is TGTGCCAGCAGCCCCGGGGAGGGTGGAAACATTCAGTACTTC. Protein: CASSPGEGGNIQYF.

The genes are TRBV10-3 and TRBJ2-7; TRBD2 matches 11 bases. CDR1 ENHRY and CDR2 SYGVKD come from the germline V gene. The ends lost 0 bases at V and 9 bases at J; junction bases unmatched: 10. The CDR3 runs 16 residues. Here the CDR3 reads CAISESLAGGSIWQYF. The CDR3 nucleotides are TGTGCCATCAGTGAGTCGCTAGCGGGGGGCTCCATATGGCAGTACTTC.

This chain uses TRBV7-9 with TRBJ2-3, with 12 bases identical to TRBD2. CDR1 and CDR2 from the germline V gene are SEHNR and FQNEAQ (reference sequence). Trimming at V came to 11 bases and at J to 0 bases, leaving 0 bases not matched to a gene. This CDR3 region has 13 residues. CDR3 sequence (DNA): TGTGCCGGGACTAGCGGGAGCACAGATACGCAGTATTTT. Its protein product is CAGTSGSTDTQYF.

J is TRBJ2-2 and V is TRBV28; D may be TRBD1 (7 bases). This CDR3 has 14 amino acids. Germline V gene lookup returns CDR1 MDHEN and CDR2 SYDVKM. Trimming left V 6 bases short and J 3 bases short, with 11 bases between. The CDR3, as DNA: TGTGCCAGCAGGCAGGGGGGATACACCGGGGAGCTGTTTTTT. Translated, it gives CASRQGGYTGELFF.

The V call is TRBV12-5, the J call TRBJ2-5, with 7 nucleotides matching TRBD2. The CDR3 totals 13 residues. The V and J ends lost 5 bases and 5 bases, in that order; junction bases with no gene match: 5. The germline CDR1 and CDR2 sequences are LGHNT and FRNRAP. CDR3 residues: CASGAGDYETQYF. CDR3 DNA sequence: TGTGCTAGTGGTGCGGGAGATTACGAGACCCAGTACTTC.

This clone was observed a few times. The chain's CDR3 is CASSFLGTGDKYF. The CDR3 coding sequence is TGTGCCAGTAGCTTTCTTGGGACAGGGGACAAGTACTTC. The gene calls are TRBV19 and TRBJ2-7; 10 bases fit TRBD1. Per germline, CDR1 LNHDA and CDR2 SQIVND (reference sequence). The CDR3 sequence is 13 residues long. Trimming cost V 6 bases and J 11 bases; bases outside gene matches: 10.

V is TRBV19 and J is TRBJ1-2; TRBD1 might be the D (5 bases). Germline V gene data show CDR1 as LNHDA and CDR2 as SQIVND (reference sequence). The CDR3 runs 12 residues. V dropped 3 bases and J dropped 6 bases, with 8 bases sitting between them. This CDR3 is CASSIGTNGYTF. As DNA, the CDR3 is TGTGCCAGTAGTATTGGGACTAATGGCTACACCTTC.

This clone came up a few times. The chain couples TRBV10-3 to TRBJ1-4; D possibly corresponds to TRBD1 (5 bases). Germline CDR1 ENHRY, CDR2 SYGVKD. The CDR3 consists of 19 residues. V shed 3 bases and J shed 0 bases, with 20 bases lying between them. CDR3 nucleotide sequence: TGTGCCATCAGTGACCCGGGACGGTCAACGGGGGCAACTAATGAAAAACTGTTTTTT. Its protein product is CAISDPGRSTGATNEKLFF.

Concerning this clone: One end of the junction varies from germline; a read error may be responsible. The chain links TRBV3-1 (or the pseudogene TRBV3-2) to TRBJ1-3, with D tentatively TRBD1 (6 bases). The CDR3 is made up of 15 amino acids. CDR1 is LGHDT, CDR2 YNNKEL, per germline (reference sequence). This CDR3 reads CTSSQTGASGNTIYF. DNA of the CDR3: TGTACCAGCAGCCAGACAGGAGCCTCTGGAAACACCATATATTTT.

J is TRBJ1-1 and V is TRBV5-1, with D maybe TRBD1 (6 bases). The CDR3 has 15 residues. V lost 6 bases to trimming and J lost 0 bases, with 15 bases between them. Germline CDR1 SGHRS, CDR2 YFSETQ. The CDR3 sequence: CASILDSNMNTEAFF. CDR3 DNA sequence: TGCGCCAGCATTCTGGACAGCAACATGAACACTGAAGCTTTCTTT. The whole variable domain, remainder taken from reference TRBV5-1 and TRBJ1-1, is KAGVTQTPRYLIKTRGQQVTLSCSPISGHRSVSWYQQTPGQGLQFLFEYFSETQRNKGNFPGRFSGRQFSNSRSEMNVSTLELGDSALYLCASILDSNMNTEAFFGQGTRLTVV.

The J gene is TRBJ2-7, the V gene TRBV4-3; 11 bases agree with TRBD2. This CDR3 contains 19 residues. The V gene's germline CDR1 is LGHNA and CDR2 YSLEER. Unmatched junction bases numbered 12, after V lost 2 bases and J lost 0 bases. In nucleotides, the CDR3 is TGCGCCAGCAGCCAACTCCCTACGACTAGCGGGGAACCCTCCTACGAGCAGTACTTC. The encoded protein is CASSQLPTTSGEPSYEQYF.

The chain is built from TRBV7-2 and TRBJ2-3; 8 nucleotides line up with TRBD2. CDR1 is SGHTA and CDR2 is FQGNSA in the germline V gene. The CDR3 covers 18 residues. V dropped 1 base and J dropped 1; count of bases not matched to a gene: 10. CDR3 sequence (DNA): TGTGCCAGCAGCTTAGTCTCTAGCGGGTGGGGCGGCACAGATACGCAGTATTTT. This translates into CASSLVSSGWGGTDTQYF.

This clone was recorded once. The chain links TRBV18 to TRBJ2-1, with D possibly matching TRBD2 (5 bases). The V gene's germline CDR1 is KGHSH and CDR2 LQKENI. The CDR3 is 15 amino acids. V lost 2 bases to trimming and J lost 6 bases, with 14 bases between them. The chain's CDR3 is CASSPGRVAINEQFF. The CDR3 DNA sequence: TGTGCCAGCTCACCAGGGCGGGTCGCGATCAATGAGCAGTTCTTC.

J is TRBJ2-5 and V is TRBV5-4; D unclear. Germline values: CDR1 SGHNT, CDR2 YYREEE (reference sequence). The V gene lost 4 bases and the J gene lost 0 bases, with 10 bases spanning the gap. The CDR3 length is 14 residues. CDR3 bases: TGTGCCAGCAGCACCGACACTTACCAAGAGACCCAGTACTTC. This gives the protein CASSTDTYQETQYF.

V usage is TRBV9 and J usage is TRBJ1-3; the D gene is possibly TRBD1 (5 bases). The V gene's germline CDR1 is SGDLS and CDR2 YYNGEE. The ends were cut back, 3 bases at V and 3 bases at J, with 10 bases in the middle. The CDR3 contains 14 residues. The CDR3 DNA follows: TGTGCCAGCAGCGAGAGGGGAGGTGGAAACACCATATATTTT. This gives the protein CASSERGGGNTIYF.

CDR3 DNA sequence: TGTGCCTGGAGTCCCCGGGACAGACTTGAAGCTTTCTTT. Protein sequence: CAWSPRDRLEAFF. The V gene is TRBV30, the J gene TRBJ1-1, with 7 bases identical to TRBD1. Germline V gene lookup returns CDR1 GTSNPN and CDR2 SVGIG (reference sequence). The CDR3 has 13 residues. V dropped 2 bases and J dropped 7; count of bases not matched to a gene: 7.

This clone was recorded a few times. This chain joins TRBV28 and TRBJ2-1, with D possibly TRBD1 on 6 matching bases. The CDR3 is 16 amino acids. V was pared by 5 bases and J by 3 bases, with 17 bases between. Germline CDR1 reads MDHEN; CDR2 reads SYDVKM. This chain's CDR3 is CASSTVIRTDYNEQFF. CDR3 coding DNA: TGTGCCAGCAGTACGGTTATCCGGACAGACTACAATGAGCAGTTCTTC.